The clone carrying this TCR beta chain showed up just a few times. Its antigen is unidentified. Staining for CD45RO/CCR7/CD25/CD127/CD95/CD27 allowed sorting of CD4+ naive, central memory, regulatory and stem cell-like memory cells. The sample is drawn from a study of beta chain features in type 1 diabetes. Expressed TCRB transcripts were sequenced, since all the RNA that had been isolated was reverse transcribed. Here immunoSEQ multiplex PCR was the method, and the copy in TCRdb shows in-frame clones only, minus some. The profile covers roughly 260,000 clones, with roughly a tenth appearing a single time and roughly 0.017% taken by the ten largest. Study-wide findings and caveats: All four CD4+ subsets from Type 1 diabetes patients carried moderately but significantly shorter TCRB CDR3s.

V was cut by 5 bases and J by 0 bases, with 11 bases left in between. Germline V gene data show CDR1 as SGHTA and CDR2 as FQGTGA. The CDR3 extends over 16 amino acids. The sequenced material came from naive CD4+ T cells from blood. The TCR comes from a man younger than 40 with type 1 diabetes. The rearrangement links TRBV7-3 to TRBJ2-6; the D gene is possibly TRBD2 (6 bases). The CDR3 coding sequence is TGTGCCAGCAGCCCTCGGGGGATCTCTGGGGCCAACGTCCTGACTTTC. Its protein product is CASSPRGISGANVLTF.